This T cell receptor (beta chain) appears in the sequencing data of a study of blood T cells in healthy people across ages. Findings and limits, study-wide: Naive CD4+ cell counts and diversity both ran higher in long-lived than in aged donors.

Germline V gene sequence: CDR1 DFQATT, CDR2 SNEGSKA (reference sequence). Trimming removed 5 bases at V and 4 bases at J, with 17 bases between. The CDR3 runs to 14 residues. This clonotype was detected once. The antigen is not known. The authors ran a second PCR of about 7 to 12 cycles using a sample-barcoded 5' primer and a J-beta primer mix. Every individual sample yielded 2.5 million or more paired-end reads (each containing CDR3). TCRdb re-called the 5' RACE reads through MiXCR, storing one row per CDR3 protein. The data contain 600,000 to 1,000,000 distinct CDR3 sequences, around a quarter of them singletons. The same sample was also studied in work on T cells of mothers and their children. That source adds: Each child contributed approximately 2.9 million TCR beta CDR3 reads, while each mother contributed over 8 million.

The sample comprised blood. This sequence was found in a boy younger than 18 in good health. The V gene is TRBV20-1, the J gene TRBJ2-5; D may be TRBD1 (6 bases). Here the CDR3 reads CSAQPQGSRETQYF. The DNA for the CDR3 is TGCAGTGCTCAACCTCAGGGGTCTCGAGAGACCCAGTACTTC.